One sample yielded the 3 T cell receptor beta chains listed below, sequenced in a study of monozygotic twins with inflammatory bowel disease. Each CDR3 protein gets one entry in TCRdb, which reprocessed the 5' RACE reads and gives no DNA. This listing includes around 200,000 distinct CDR3 sequences. The specimen sequenced was blood. The source is a human donor with ulcerative colitis or Crohn's disease, or a healthy co-twin of an affected twin (not recorded which).

This chain connects TRBV28 to TRBJ1-1; TCRdb's D call, TRBD1, is unchecked because there is no DNA. Germline assignment: CDR1 MDHEN and CDR2 SYDVKM. This CDR3 is 16 amino acids long. This CDR3 reads CASSPRTGTENTEAFF. Drawing the rest from reference TRBV28 and TRBJ1-1, the complete variable domain is DVKVTQSSRYLVKRTGEKVFLECVQDMDHENMFWYRQDPGLGLRLIYFSYDVKMKEKGDIPEGYSVSREKKERFSLILESASTNQTSMYLCASSPRTGTENTEAFFGQGTRLTVV.

Here the CDR3 reads CASSYSAGSTDTQYF. The chain carries TRBV6-2 or TRBV6-3 and TRBJ2-3; there is no DNA to check the TCRdb D call of TRBD2. The length of the CDR3 is 15 residues. Germline CDR1 reads MNHEY; CDR2 reads SVGEGT.

The chain recombines TRBV5-5 with TRBJ2-1. The germline V gene encodes CDR1 SGHKS and CDR2 YYEKEE (reference sequence). The CDR3 is 13 amino acids. The CDR3 loop reads CASTVGFYNEQFF.